A single sample gave rise to the 28 T cell receptor beta chains below, sequenced in a study of blood T cell repertoires in COVID-19. Sequencing was performed with immunoSEQ multiplex PCR; in TCRdb, only in-frame clones are kept and a portion is missing. Of over 250,000 clones in the sample, roughly 88% were seen once. The sequenced sample consisted of peripheral blood. These receptors came from an older woman with acute or convalescent COVID-19.

This sequence joins TRBV18 and TRBJ2-3; TRBD1 aligns across 7 bases. The CDR3 loop spans 14 amino acids. Germline CDR1 is KGHSH and CDR2 is LQKENI. The trim removed 5 bases at V and 9 bases at J, leaving 11 bases unmatched. CDR3 region: CASSALKQGNTQYF. The DNA of the CDR3 is TGTGCCAGCTCAGCACTGAAACAGGGGAACACGCAGTATTTT.

The rearrangement joins TRBV19 to TRBJ1-2, with 7 nucleotides matching TRBD1. Germline values: CDR1 LNHDA, CDR2 SQIVND (reference sequence). The CDR3 totals 16 residues. Losses at the gene ends were 9 bases for V and 4 bases for J; bases not matched to a gene: 17. This chain's CDR3 is CASQGGSGTASYGYTF. The CDR3, as DNA: TGTGCCAGCCAAGGGGGATCCGGGACAGCCAGCTATGGCTACACCTTC.

The V and J genes are TRBV6-5 and TRBJ1-2, with unresolved D. CDR3 length: 11 residues. V lost 8 bases and J 6 bases, leaving 10 bases between the germline ends. Germline-derived CDR1 and CDR2 are MNHEY and SVGAGI. This chain's CDR3 is CASSTLNGYTF. Here the CDR3 DNA reads TGTGCCAGCTCTACCTTGAATGGCTACACCTTC.

The rearrangement uses TRBV9 and TRBJ1-6, with unresolved D. Germline CDR1 and CDR2: SGDLS and YYNGEE. Trimming left V 4 bases short and J 9 bases short, with 23 bases between. The CDR3 consists of 17 residues. CDR3 amino acids: CASSKYTGSLVGSPLHF. For the CDR3, the DNA is TGTGCCAGCAGCAAATATACCGGGTCACTGGTAGGTTCACCCCTCCACTTT.

The V and J genes are TRBV4-1 and TRBJ2-7; the D gene is possibly TRBD2 (5 bases). With 3 bases removed from V and 0 bases from J, the gap between germline ends came to 12 bases. This CDR3 is built from 15 residues. CDR1 and CDR2 from the germline V gene are MGHRA and YSYEKL. CDR3 DNA: TGCGCCAGCAGCCAGGTCCTGAGCGGCTCCTACGAGCAGTACTTC. Translation gives CASSQVLSGSYEQYF.

The V gene is TRBV13, the J gene TRBJ2-7, with D possibly matching TRBD2 (6 bases). Germline V gene data show CDR1 as PRHDT and CDR2 as FYEKMQ (reference sequence). V lost 1 base and J lost 4, with 14 bases in between. The CDR3 is 15 residues long. CDR3 protein: CASSLDGGHLYEQYF. DNA of the CDR3: TGTGCCAGCAGCTTAGATGGAGGGCACTTGTACGAGCAGTACTTC.

In nucleotides, the CDR3 is TGTGCCAGCAGCTTAGGCCGGCGGGGGGCCACAGATACGCAGTATTTT. It is translated as CASSLGRRGATDTQYF. The genes are TRBV7-2 and TRBJ2-3; 8 nucleotides line up with TRBD2. The junction had 5 bases not matched to a gene; V was cut back by 1 base and J by 2 bases. The length of the CDR3 is 16 residues. Per germline, CDR1 SGHTA and CDR2 FQGNSA.

V and J are TRBV6-2 or TRBV6-3 and TRBJ1-1; 9 nucleotides agree with TRBD1. V dropped 5 bases and J dropped 4; count of bases not matched to a gene: 2. The germline V gene has CDR1 MNHEY and CDR2 SVGEGT. The length of the CDR3 is 13 residues. The CDR3 region has the DNA TGTGCCAGCAGTCGACAGGGGGGCACTGAAGCTTTCTTT. Protein sequence: CASSRQGGTEAFF.

This clone appeared a few times. This chain connects TRBV6-6 to TRBJ1-1; a possible D gene is TRBD1 (5 bases). Trimming pared 3 bases from V and 6 bases from J, leaving 14 bases between. This CDR3 spans 14 amino acids. Per the germline V gene, CDR1 is MNHNY and CDR2 is SVGAGI (reference sequence). The CDR3 DNA reads TGTGCCAGCAGTTATGGGGCGGGGGGTGCTGAAGCTTTCTTT. As protein: CASSYGAGGAEAFF.

This sequence joins TRBV5-6 and TRBJ2-5; TRBD1 might be the D (6 bases). With 4 bases removed from V and 5 bases from J, the gap between germline ends came to 15 bases. Germline CDR1 is SGHDT and CDR2 is YYEEEE. The CDR3 covers 14 residues. Here the CDR3 reads CASSLPGGEETQYF. The CDR3 DNA sequence: TGTGCCAGCAGCCTTCCTGGGGGCGAGGAGACCCAGTACTTC.

The V gene is TRBV7-8, the J gene TRBJ1-5; tentatively, D is TRBD1 (5 bases). The germline V and J ends were trimmed by 4 bases and 7 bases, with 14 bases remaining between them. The germline CDR1 and CDR2 sequences are SGHVS and FQNEAQ. There are 14 residues in the CDR3. This chain's CDR3 is CASSSAGLLQPQHF. The CDR3, as DNA: TGTGCCAGCAGCTCCGCGGGACTCTTACAGCCCCAGCATTTT.

The V gene is TRBV3-1 (or the pseudogene TRBV3-2), the J gene TRBJ1-4; a possible D gene is TRBD1 (5 bases). V lost 4 bases to trimming and J lost 0 bases, with 12 bases between them. The length of the CDR3 is 16 residues. Germline-derived CDR1 and CDR2 are LGHDT and YNNKEL (reference sequence). The CDR3 DNA sequence: TGTGCCAGCAGCCGACGTTCGGGGGCAACTAATGAAAAACTGTTTTTT. Its translation: CASSRRSGATNEKLFF.

This chain links TRBV5-4 with TRBJ2-1; TRBD2 aligns across 8 bases. V shed 4 bases, J shed 6 bases, and the junction held 15 bases outside the gene matches. The CDR3 covers 17 residues. Germline-derived CDR1 and CDR2 are SGHNT and YYREEE (reference sequence). CDR3 sequence: CASSPLGSGVSSNEQFF. The CDR3 DNA follows: TGTGCCAGCAGCCCGTTGGGTAGCGGGGTGTCTTCCAATGAGCAGTTCTTC.

J is TRBJ1-3 and V is TRBV9; TRBD1 agrees at 9 bases. CDR1 is SGDLS and CDR2 is YYNGEE in the germline V gene. V gave up 3 bases and J gave up 0 bases; unmatched junction bases: 4. The length of the CDR3 is 16 residues. The CDR3: CASSAGQGYSGNTIYF. The CDR3 DNA reads as TGTGCCAGCAGCGCGGGACAGGGTTACTCTGGAAACACCATATATTTT.

The V call is TRBV4-1, the J call TRBJ1-2; D is ambiguous. Trimming took 4 bases from V and 8 from J, leaving 14 bases between them. The germline V gene encodes CDR1 MGHRA and CDR2 YSYEKL. The CDR3 runs 13 residues. CDR3 in DNA: TGCGCCAGCAGCCCGACAAGTTGGGTCGGCTACACCTTC. This sequence encodes CASSPTSWVGYTF.

The chain employs TRBV2 and TRBJ1-5, with TRBD1 identical over 9 bases. The CDR3 has 14 amino acids. Germline trimming cut 6 bases from V and 4 bases from J; bases unmatched to any gene: 4. The germline CDR1 and CDR2 sequences are SNHLY and FYNNEI. This CDR3 is CASSADRGNQPQHF. In DNA, the CDR3 is TGTGCCAGCAGCGCGGACAGGGGAAATCAGCCCCAGCATTTT. Supplemented by reference TRBV2 and TRBJ1-5, the full variable domain reads EPEVTQTPSHQVTQMGQEVILRCVPISNHLYFYWYRQILGQKVEFLVSFYNNEISEKSEIFDDQFSVERPDGSNFTLKIRSTKLEDSAMYFCASSADRGNQPQHFGDGTRLSIL.

This clone appeared a few times. J is TRBJ1-4 and V is TRBV6-1, with D hard to call. The length of the CDR3 is 17 residues. Trimming took off 4 bases at V and 0 bases at J, with 15 bases between the two ends. Germline loops: CDR1 MNHNS, CDR2 SASEGT. The CDR3 spells CASSAQVLHATNEKLFF. The CDR3 DNA sequence: TGTGCCAGCAGTGCCCAGGTCCTCCATGCAACTAATGAAAAACTGTTTTTT.

The rearrangement joins TRBV7-9 to TRBJ2-2; D might be TRBD2 (6 bases). Germline assignment: CDR1 SEHNR and CDR2 FQNEAQ (reference sequence). V lost 5 bases, J lost 3 bases, and 16 bases lay in between. The CDR3 length is 16 residues. In DNA form, the CDR3 reads TGTGCCAGCAGCATCGTCTGGGGGGACCACACCGGGGAGCTGTTTTTT. As protein: CASSIVWGDHTGELFF.

The chain uses TRBV19 and TRBJ2-1; 15 bases map to TRBD2. CDR1 LNHDA and CDR2 SQIVND come from the germline V gene (reference sequence). The V gene end was trimmed by 3 bases and the J gene end by 1 base; junction bases not matched to a gene: 7. The CDR3 extends over 19 amino acids. CDR3 DNA sequence: TGTGCCAGTAGTATCTCCGGGACTAGCGGGGGGCGATCCTACAATGAGCAGTTCTTC. Translating gives CASSISGTSGGRSYNEQFF. Based on the CDR3 plus reference TRBV19 and TRBJ2-1, the full variable domain is DGGITQSPKYLFRKEGQNVTLSCEQNLNHDAMYWYRQDPGQGLRLIYYSQIVNDFQKGDIAEGYSVSREKKESFPLTVTSAQKNPTAFYLCASSISGTSGGRSYNEQFFGPGTRLTVL.

CDR3 DNA: TGCGCCAGCAGCTTGGCCCCTGGGCAGCCCTCCTATGGCTACACCTTC. Translation: CASSLAPGQPSYGYTF. The chain is built from TRBV5-1 and TRBJ1-2, with D hard to call. This CDR3 has 16 amino acids. Per the germline V gene, CDR1 is SGHRS and CDR2 is YFSETQ. The V end was cut by 0 bases, the J end by 4 bases, with 16 bases between. The variable domain in full, completed from reference TRBV5-1 and TRBJ1-2, reads KAGVTQTPRYLIKTRGQQVTLSCSPISGHRSVSWYQQTPGQGLQFLFEYFSETQRNKGNFPGRFSGRQFSNSRSEMNVSTLELGDSALYLCASSLAPGQPSYGYTFGSGTRLTVV.

The chain has TRBV6-5 and TRBJ2-2, with D possibly being TRBD1 (6 bases). V was shortened by 8 bases and J by 2 bases, with 12 bases between the two germline ends. Germline V lookup: CDR1 MNHEY, CDR2 SVGAGI. The CDR3 spans 14 residues. The chain's CDR3 is CASGSQGNTGELFF. In DNA, the CDR3 is TGTGCCAGCGGATCACAGGGAAACACCGGGGAGCTGTTTTTT.

The chain links TRBV30 to TRBJ1-4; D might be TRBD1 (6 bases). CDR1 and CDR2 (germline): GTSNPN, SVGIG (reference sequence). The CDR3 has 11 amino acids. V was clipped by 5 bases and J by 11 bases, with 12 bases between them. The CDR3, as DNA: TGTGCCTGGTCGGGGGGGCCTAAACTGTTTTTT. Protein: CAWSGGPKLFF.

The chain uses TRBV6-2 or TRBV6-3 and TRBJ2-7, with TRBD2 matching over 11 bases. The CDR3 loop spans 16 amino acids. Germline V gene data show CDR1 as MNHEY and CDR2 as SVGEGT. The junction had 8 bases not matched to a gene; V was cut back by 5 bases and J by 2 bases. The CDR3 sequence: CASSTSGGVIPYEQYF. In DNA, the CDR3 is TGTGCCAGCAGTACTAGCGGGGGAGTAATCCCCTACGAGCAGTACTTC.

This chain uses TRBV5-1 with TRBJ1-1; 9 nucleotides match TRBD1. The germline CDR1 and CDR2 sequences are SGHRS and YFSETQ. The CDR3 has 17 amino acids. The trim removed 2 bases at V and 4 bases at J, leaving 12 bases unmatched. The CDR3 reads CASSFITGGLWGTEAFF. Written as DNA, the CDR3 is TGCGCCAGCAGCTTCATAACAGGGGGCCTCTGGGGCACTGAAGCTTTCTTT.

The J gene is TRBJ1-1, the V gene TRBV19; 10 bases are a match to TRBD1. With 5 bases clipped from V and 4 bases from J, the junction kept 13 bases outside the gene matches. This CDR3 contains 17 residues. Germline CDR1 reads LNHDA; CDR2 reads SQIVND (reference sequence). This CDR3 reads CASSLRRDRGPPTEAFF. The CDR3 region has the DNA TGTGCCAGTAGTCTCCGCCGGGACAGGGGACCCCCCACTGAAGCTTTCTTT.

This sequence joins TRBV25-1 and TRBJ2-5, with 10 bases that match TRBD1. Trimming removed 4 bases from V and 3 bases from J; junction bases left unmatched: 8. The CDR3 is 16 amino acids. The germline V gene has CDR1 MGHDK and CDR2 SYGVNS. The CDR3 here is CASSGGVGTGEETQYF. CDR3 in DNA: TGTGCCAGCAGTGGGGGGGTAGGGACAGGGGAAGAGACCCAGTACTTC.

V is TRBV6-5 and J is TRBJ2-1, with TRBD2 matching 8 bases. V lost 4 bases and J lost 9; bases outside the gene matches: 14. CDR3 size: 16 residues. Germline assignment: CDR1 MNHEY and CDR2 SVGAGI. CDR3 in amino acids: CASSWSRGGTRSEQFF. The CDR3 DNA sequence: TGTGCCAGCAGTTGGTCCCGGGGGGGTACAAGGAGTGAGCAGTTCTTC.

The V gene is TRBV7-2, the J gene TRBJ2-7; no firm D call. Germline CDR1 reads SGHTA; CDR2 reads FQGNSA. The CDR3 runs to 14 residues. V was cut by 1 base and J by 3 bases, with 10 bases left in between. As DNA, the CDR3 is TGTGCCAGCAGCTTAGAGGTGGGCATCTACGAGCAGTACTTC. Its protein is CASSLEVGIYEQYF.